This T cell receptor (beta chain) was profiled in a study of T cell changes during pregnancy in multiple sclerosis. V lost 5 bases, J lost 5 bases, and 4 bases stayed unmatched. In germline, CDR1 is SGHAT, CDR2 FQNNGV. The length of the CDR3 is 15 residues. Profiling relied on immunoSEQ multiplex PCR, and the TCRdb table lists in-frame clones only, not all of them. The sample carries approximately 43,000 clones, roughly 87% recorded once. The sample here was CD8+ T cells from peripheral blood mononuclear cells, taken in the first trimester of pregnancy. The sequence was collected from a female donor with multiple sclerosis, enrolled in a pregnancy study. This chain links TRBV11-2 with TRBJ1-5, with 12 bases identical to TRBD1. DNA for the CDR3: TGTGCCAGCAGCCCCGGGACAGGGGGCTATCAGCCCCAGCATTTT. Its translation is CASSPGTGGYQPQHF.